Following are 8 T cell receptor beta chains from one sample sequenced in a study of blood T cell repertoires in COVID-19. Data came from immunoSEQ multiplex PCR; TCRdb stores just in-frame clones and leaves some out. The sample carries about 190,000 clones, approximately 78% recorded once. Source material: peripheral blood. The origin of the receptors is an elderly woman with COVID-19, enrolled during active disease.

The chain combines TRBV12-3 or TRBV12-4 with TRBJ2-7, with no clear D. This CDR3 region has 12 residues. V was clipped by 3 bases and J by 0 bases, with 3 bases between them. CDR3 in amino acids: CASSFLSYEQYF. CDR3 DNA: TGTGCCAGCAGTTTCCTCTCCTACGAGCAGTACTTC.

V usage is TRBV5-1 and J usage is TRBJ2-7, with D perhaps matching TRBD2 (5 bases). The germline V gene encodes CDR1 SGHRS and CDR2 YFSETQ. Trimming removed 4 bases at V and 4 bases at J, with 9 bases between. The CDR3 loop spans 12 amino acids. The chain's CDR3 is CASSIEGYEQYF. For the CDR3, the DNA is TGCGCCAGCAGCATTGAGGGTTACGAGCAGTACTTC.

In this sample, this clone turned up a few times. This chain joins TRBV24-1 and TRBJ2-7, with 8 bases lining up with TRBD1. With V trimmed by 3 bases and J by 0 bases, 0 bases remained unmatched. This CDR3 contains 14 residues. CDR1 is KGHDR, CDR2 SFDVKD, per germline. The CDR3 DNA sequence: TGTGCCACCAGTGATGGGACAGGCTCCTACGAGCAGTACTTC. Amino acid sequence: CATSDGTGSYEQYF.

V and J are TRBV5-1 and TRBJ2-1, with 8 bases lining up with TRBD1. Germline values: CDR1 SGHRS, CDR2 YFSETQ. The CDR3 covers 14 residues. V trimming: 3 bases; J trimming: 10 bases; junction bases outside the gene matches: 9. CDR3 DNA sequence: TGCGCCAGCAGCTGGGCCGGGACAGGTGACGAGCAGTTCTTC. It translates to CASSWAGTGDEQFF. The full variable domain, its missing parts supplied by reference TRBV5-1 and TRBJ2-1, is KAGVTQTPRYLIKTRGQQVTLSCSPISGHRSVSWYQQTPGQGLQFLFEYFSETQRNKGNFPGRFSGRQFSNSRSEMNVSTLELGDSALYLCASSWAGTGDEQFFGPGTRLTVL.

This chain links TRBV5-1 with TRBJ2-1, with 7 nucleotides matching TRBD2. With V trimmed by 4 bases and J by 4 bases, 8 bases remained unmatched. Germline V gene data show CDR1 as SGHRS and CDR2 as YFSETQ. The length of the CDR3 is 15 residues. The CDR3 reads CASSQSGMGYNEQFF. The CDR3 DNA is TGCGCCAGCAGCCAGAGCGGGATGGGGTACAATGAGCAGTTCTTC. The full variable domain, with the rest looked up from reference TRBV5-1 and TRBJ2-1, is KAGVTQTPRYLIKTRGQQVTLSCSPISGHRSVSWYQQTPGQGLQFLFEYFSETQRNKGNFPGRFSGRQFSNSRSEMNVSTLELGDSALYLCASSQSGMGYNEQFFGPGTRLTVL.

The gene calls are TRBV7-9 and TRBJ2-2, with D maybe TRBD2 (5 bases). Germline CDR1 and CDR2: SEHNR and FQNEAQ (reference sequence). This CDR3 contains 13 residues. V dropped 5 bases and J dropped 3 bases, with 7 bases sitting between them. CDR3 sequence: CASSPSHTGELFF. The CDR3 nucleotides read TGTGCCAGCAGCCCTAGCCACACCGGGGAGCTGTTTTTT. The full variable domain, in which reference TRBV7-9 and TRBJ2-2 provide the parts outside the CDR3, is DTGVSQNPRHKITKRGQNVTFRCDPISEHNRLYWYRQTLGQGPEFLTYFQNEAQLEKSRLLSDRFSAERPKGSFSTLEIQRTEQGDSAMYLCASSPSHTGELFFGEGSRLTVL.

The CDR3 DNA sequence: TGCGCCAGCAGCTCAGGGACAGGAGGAAAACTGTTTTTT. Translating it yields CASSSGTGGKLFF. V gene TRBV5-1 combines with J gene TRBJ1-4, with 8 bases aligning to TRBD1. Trimming cost V 3 bases and J 10 bases; bases outside gene matches: 5. Germline CDR1 reads SGHRS; CDR2 reads YFSETQ. The CDR3 extends over 13 amino acids.

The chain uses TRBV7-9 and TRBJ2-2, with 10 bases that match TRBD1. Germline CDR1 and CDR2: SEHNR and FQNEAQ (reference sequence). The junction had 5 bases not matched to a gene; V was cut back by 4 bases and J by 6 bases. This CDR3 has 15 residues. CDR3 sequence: CASSSGTGAAGELFF. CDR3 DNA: TGTGCCAGCAGCTCCGGGACAGGGGCGGCCGGGGAGCTGTTTTTT.